This TCR beta chain was sequenced during a study of CD8 T cells in Susac syndrome. Study-wide findings and caveats: It was acknowledged in the study that its TCR sequencing and HLA analysis involved a relatively small number of individuals.

Random hexamers served to reverse transcribe roughly 0.45 to 1 ug RNA. immunoSEQ multiplex PCR amplified TCR beta CDR3 across 54 Vbeta, 13 Jbeta. One entry per CDR3 protein, called by TCRdb with MiXCR from the immunoSEQ multiplex PCR reads. The repertoire holds a few hundred thousand distinct CDR3 sequences, 75% to 90% seen once, with roughly 0.11% in the top ten. Germline trimming cut 3 bases from V and 4 bases from J; bases unmatched to any gene: 3. Germline loops: CDR1 SNHLY, CDR2 FYNNEI. The CDR3 extends over 14 amino acids. TEMRA cells were FACS-enriched and CD8+ and CD4+ T cells negatively isolated. In the case of this clonotype: Antigen specificity is unknown.

The chain links TRBV2 to TRBJ2-3, with 8 bases identical to TRBD2. The sample consisted of CD8+ T cells from PBMCs. This receptor was identified in a human donor with multiple sclerosis. CDR3 region: CASSELTSADTQYF. The CDR3 coding sequence is TGTGCCAGCAGTGAGTTGACTAGCGCAGATACGCAGTATTTT.